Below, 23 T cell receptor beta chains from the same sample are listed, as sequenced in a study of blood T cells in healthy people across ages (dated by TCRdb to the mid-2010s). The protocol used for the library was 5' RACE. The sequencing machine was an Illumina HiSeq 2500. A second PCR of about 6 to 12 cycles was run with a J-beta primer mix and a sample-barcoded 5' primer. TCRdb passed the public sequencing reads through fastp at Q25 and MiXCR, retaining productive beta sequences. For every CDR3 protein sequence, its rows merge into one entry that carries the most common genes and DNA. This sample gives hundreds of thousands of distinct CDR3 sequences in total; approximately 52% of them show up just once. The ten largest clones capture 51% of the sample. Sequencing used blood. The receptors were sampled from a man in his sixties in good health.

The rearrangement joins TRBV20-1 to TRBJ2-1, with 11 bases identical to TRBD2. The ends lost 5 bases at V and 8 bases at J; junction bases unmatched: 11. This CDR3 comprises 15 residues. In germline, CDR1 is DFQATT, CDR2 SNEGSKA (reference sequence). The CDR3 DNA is TGCAGTGCTCCTATGACTAGCGGGAATTTGGATGAGCAGTTCTTC. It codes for CSAPMTSGNLDEQFF.

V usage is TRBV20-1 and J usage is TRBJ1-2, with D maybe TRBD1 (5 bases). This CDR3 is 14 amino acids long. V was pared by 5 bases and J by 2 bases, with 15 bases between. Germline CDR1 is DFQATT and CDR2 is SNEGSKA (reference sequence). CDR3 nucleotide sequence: TGCAGTGCTCCACGCGGGGGGTCGAACTATGGCTACACCTTC. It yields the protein CSAPRGGSNYGYTF.

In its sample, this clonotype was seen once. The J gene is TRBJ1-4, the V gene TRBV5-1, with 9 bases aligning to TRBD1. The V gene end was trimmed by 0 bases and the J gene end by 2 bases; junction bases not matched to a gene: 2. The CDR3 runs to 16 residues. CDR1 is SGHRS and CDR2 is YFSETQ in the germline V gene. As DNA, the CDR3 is TGCGCCAGCAGCTTGGAAGGACAGGGGACTAATGAAAAACTGTTTTTT. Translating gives CASSLEGQGTNEKLFF. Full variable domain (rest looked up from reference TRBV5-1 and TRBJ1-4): KAGVTQTPRYLIKTRGQQVTLSCSPISGHRSVSWYQQTPGQGLQFLFEYFSETQRNKGNFPGRFSGRQFSNSRSEMNVSTLELGDSALYLCASSLEGQGTNEKLFFGSGTQLSVL.

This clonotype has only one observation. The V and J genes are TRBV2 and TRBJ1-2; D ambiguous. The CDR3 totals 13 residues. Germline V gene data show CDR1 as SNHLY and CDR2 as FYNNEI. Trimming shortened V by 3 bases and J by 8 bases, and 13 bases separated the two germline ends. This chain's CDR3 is CASSESGSDGYTF. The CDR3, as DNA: TGTGCCAGCAGTGAGTCCGGATCTGACGGCTACACCTTC.

The CDR3 sequence: CASSGTATSYEQYF. DNA of the CDR3: TGTGCCAGCAGTGGGACAGCTACTTCCTACGAGCAGTACTTC. The V call is TRBV27, the J call TRBJ2-7, with 7 bases that match TRBD1. The germline gives CDR1 MNHEY, CDR2 SMNVEV (reference sequence). V dropped 5 bases and J dropped 1; count of bases not matched to a gene: 5. The CDR3 sequence is 14 residues long.

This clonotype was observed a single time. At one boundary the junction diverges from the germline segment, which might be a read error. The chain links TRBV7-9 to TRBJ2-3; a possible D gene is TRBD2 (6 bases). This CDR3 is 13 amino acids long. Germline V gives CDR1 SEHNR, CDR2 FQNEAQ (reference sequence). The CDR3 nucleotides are TGTGCCAGCAGCGGGACTCTCACTGATATGCAGTATTTT. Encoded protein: CASSGTLTDMQYF.

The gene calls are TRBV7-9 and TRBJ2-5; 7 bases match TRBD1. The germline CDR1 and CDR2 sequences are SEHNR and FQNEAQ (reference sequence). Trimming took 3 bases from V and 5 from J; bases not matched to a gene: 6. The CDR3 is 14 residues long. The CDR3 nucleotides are TGTGCCAGCAGCTTGGGGACAGCCGTGGAGACCCAGTACTTC. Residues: CASSLGTAVETQYF.

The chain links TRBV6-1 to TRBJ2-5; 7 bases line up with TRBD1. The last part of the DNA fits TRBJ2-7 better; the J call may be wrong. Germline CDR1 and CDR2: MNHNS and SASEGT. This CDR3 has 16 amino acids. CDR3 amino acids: CASSGDRDRRTYEQYF. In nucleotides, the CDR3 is TGTGCCAGCTCTGGGGACCGGGACAGAAGAACCTACGAGCAGTACTTC.

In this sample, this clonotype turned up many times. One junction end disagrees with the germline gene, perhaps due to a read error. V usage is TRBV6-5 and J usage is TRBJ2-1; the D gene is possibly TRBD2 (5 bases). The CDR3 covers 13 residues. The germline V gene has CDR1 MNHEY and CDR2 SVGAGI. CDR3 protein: CASSDSGADEQFF. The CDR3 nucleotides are TGTGCCAGCAGTGACTCTGGAGCGGATGAGCAGTTCTTC.

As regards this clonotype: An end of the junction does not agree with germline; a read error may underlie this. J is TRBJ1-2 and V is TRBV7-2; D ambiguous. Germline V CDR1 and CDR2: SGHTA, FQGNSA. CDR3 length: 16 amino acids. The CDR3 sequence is CANSLANAGVRGGYTF. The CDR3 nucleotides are TGTGCCAACAGCTTAGCAAACGCCGGGGTTCGGGGTGGCTACACCTTC.

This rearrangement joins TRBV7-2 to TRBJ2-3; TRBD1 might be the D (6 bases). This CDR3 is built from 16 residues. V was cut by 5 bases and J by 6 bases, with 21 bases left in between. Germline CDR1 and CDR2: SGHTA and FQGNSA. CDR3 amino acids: CASSRGVGSDRDTQYF. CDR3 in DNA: TGTGCCAGCAGCAGGGGAGTGGGAAGTGACAGGGATACGCAGTATTTT.

CDR3 amino acids: CASSLRLAGGPTYNEQFF. The DNA of the CDR3 is TGCGCCAGCAGCTTGAGGCTAGCGGGTGGACCGACCTACAATGAGCAGTTCTTC. The rearrangement joins TRBV5-1 to TRBJ2-1; 8 bases are shared with TRBD2. CDR1 SGHRS and CDR2 YFSETQ come from the germline V gene. The CDR3 covers 18 residues. V lost 1 base, J lost 2 bases, and 11 bases stayed unmatched.

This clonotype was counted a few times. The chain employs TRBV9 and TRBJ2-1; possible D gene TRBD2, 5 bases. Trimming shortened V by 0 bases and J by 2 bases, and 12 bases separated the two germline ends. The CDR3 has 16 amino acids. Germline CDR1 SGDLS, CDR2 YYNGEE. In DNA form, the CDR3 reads TGTGCCAGCAGCGTAGAGGTAGCGCCGCCCTACAATGAGCAGTTCTTC. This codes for CASSVEVAPPYNEQFF.

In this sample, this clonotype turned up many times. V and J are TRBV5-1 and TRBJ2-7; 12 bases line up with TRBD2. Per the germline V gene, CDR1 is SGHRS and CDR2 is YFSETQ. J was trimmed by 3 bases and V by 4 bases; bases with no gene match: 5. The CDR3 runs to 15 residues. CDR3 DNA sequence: TGCGCCAGCAGCCCCCGACTAGCGGGGGTCTACGAGCAGTACTTC. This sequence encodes CASSPRLAGVYEQYF.

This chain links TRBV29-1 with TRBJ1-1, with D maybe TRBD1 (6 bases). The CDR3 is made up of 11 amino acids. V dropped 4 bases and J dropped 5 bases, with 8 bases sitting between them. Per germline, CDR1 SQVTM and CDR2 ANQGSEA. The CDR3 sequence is CSVVQGTEAFF. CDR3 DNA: TGCAGCGTTGTTCAGGGGACTGAAGCTTTCTTT.

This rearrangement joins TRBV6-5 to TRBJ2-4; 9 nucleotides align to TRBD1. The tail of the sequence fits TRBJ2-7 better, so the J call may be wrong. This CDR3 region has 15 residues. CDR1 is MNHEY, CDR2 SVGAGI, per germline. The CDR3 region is CASSLKQTGGYEQYF. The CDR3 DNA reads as TGTGCCAGCAGCTTAAAACAGACAGGGGGCTACGAGCAGTACTTC.

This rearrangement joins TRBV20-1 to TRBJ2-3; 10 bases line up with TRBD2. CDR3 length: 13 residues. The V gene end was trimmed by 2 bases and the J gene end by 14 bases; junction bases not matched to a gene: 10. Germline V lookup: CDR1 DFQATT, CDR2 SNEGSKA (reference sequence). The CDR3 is CSARLAGEGHAYF. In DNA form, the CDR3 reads TGCAGTGCTAGACTAGCGGGAGAGGGACACGCGTATTTT.

In DNA form, the CDR3 reads TGCAGTGCTAGAGACTATCAGGGGGCGGGTGGCTACACCTTC. Its translation is CSARDYQGAGGYTF. V and J are TRBV20-1 and TRBJ1-2, with TRBD1 identical over 8 bases. Germline V gene sequence: CDR1 DFQATT, CDR2 SNEGSKA (reference sequence). The length of the CDR3 is 14 residues. Trimming cost V 0 bases and J 7 bases; bases outside gene matches: 7.

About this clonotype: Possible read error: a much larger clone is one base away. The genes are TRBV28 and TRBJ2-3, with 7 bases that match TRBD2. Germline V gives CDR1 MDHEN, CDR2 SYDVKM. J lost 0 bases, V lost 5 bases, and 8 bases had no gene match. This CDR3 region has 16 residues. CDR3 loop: CASSQLLASSTDTQYF. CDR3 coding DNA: TGTGCCAGCAGTCAGTTACTAGCGAGTAGCACAGATACGCAGTATTTT.

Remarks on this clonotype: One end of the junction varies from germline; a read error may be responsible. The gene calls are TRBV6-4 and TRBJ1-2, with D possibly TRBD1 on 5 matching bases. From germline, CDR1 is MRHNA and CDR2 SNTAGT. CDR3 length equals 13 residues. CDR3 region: CASSASGSYGDTF. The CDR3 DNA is TGTGCCAGCAGTGCGTCAGGGAGCTATGGCGACACCTTC.

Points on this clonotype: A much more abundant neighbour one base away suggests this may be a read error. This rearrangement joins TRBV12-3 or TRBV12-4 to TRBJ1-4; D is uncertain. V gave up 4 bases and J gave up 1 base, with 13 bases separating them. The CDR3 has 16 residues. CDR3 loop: CASSSSVGLTNEKLFF. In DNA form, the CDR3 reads TGTGCCAGCAGTTCGTCCGTGGGATTAACTAATGAAAAACTGTTTTTT.

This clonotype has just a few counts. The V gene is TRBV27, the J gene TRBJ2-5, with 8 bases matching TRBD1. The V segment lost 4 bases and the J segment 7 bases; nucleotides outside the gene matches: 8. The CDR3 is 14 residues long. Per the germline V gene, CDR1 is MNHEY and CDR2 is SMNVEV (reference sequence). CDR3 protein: CASSSTGAVGTQYF. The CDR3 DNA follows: TGTGCCAGCAGTTCGACAGGGGCGGTCGGGACCCAGTACTTC.

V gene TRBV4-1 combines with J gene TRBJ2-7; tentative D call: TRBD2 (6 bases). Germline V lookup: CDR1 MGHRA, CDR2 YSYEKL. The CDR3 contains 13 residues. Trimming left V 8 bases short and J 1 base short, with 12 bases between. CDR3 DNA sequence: TGCGCCAGCCAGGCGGCGGGGTCCTACGAGCAGTACTTC. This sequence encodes CASQAAGSYEQYF.